Listed below are T cell receptor beta chains from one sample, sequenced in a study of T-cell reconstitution after alpha-beta-depleted transplantation in children. TCRdb analysed the PCR reads with MiXCR anew, one entry per CDR3 protein. The sample contains 200,000 to 300,000 distinct CDR3 sequences, 24% of which appear only once. The sample was PBMCs, mostly from graft donor cells, taken 360 days after TCRalphabeta/CD19-depleted stem cell transplant. The receptors derive from a female patient under 10 years old who had a stem cell transplant for congenital amegakaryocytic thrombocytopenia, so the T cells may come from the graft donor. CDR3s include the opening cysteine and the closing phenylalanine or tryptophan. D genes are given only for firm matches. Clone sizes are given selectively: once, few, many, or a class where the clone is expanded.

NA,TRBV15,TRBJ1-5,NA,CATSRATGSLGGNQPQHF,TGTGCCACCAGCAGAGCGACGGGGTCCCTTGGGGGCAATCAGCCCCAGCATTTT
NA,TRBV7-9,TRBJ2-2,few,CASSLEGGELFF,TGTGCCAGCAGCTTAGAGGGCGGGGAGCTGTTTTTT
TRBD1,TRBV6-2/TRBV6-3,TRBJ2-1,many,CASSSPGTGLSEQFF,TGTGCCAGCAGTTCCCCCGGGACAGGGCTAAGTGAGCAGTTCTTC
NA,TRBV6-1,TRBJ2-1,once,CASSESGLKVEQFF,TGTGCCAGCAGTGAGAGTGGGTTAAAAGTTGAGCAGTTCTTC
TRBD2,TRBV29-1,TRBJ2-1,NA,CSVEGGLAGSLHLNEQFF,TGCAGCGTTGAAGGGGGACTAGCGGGGAGTCTCCACCTTAATGAGCAGTTCTTC
NA,TRBV5-1,TRBJ2-7,few,CASISPLGGEDYEQYF,TGCGCCAGTATATCCCCCTTAGGGGGAGAAGACTACGAGCAGTACTTC
NA,TRBV4-1,TRBJ1-4,NA,CASSQVGKDGGFQRRLFF,TGCGCCAGCAGCCAAGTCGGGAAGGATGGGGGCTTCCAACGGAGACTGTTTTTT
NA,TRBV6-2/TRBV6-3,TRBJ2-2,few,CASSYSGTTGELFF,TGTGCCAGCAGTTACTCGGGAACCACCGGGGAGCTGTTTTTT
NA,TRBV20-1,TRBJ1-1,NA,CSASGGAPEVFF,TGCAGTGCTAGCGGGGGGGCACCTGAAGTTTTCTTT
NA,TRBV7-6,TRBJ2-5,few,CASSSISETQYF,TGTGCCAGCAGCTCTATCTCAGAGACCCAGTACTTC
NA,TRBV3-1,TRBJ2-1,NA,CASSQGGTGYNEQFF,TGTGCCAGCAGCCAAGGCGGGACCGGTTACAATGAGCAGTTCTTC
NA,TRBV29-1,TRBJ2-3,many,CSVTPGEAYTDTQYF,TGCAGCGTTACGCCCGGGGAAGCGTATACAGATACGCAGTATTTT
NA,TRBV4-2,TRBJ2-4,NA,CASSQVFLAKNIQYF,TGTGCCAGCAGCCAAGTTTTTTTAGCCAAAAACATTCAGTACTTC
NA,TRBV10-2,TRBJ1-1,NA,CASSMSGANTEAFF,TGCGCCAGCAGTATGTCAGGGGCAAACACTGAAGCTTTCTTT
TRBD2,TRBV24-1,TRBJ2-5,NA,CATSETEREPQETQYF,TGTGCCACCAGTGAGACCGAGCGGGAGCCACAAGAGACCCAGTACTTC
NA,TRBV6-2/TRBV6-3,TRBJ1-1,few,CASSWAQTTEAFF,TGTGCCAGCAGTTGGGCACAGACCACTGAAGCTTTCTTT
NA,TRBV6-5,TRBJ1-2,NA,CASSYSTTVYGYTF,TGTGCCAGCAGTTACTCGACGACAGTCTATGGCTACACCTTC
TRBD1,TRBV15,TRBJ2-2,NA,CATRDRDRATGELFF,TGTGCCACCAGGGACCGGGACAGAGCCACCGGGGAGCTGTTTTTT
TRBD2,TRBV20-1,TRBJ2-1,NA,CSASPGLAAGNEQFF,TGCAGTGCTAGTCCGGGACTAGCGGCAGGAAATGAGCAGTTCTTC
NA,TRBV4-2,TRBJ2-3,NA,CASRYSGTDTQYF,TGTGCCAGCAGATATAGTGGAACAGATACGCAGTATTTT